The 25 T cell receptor beta chains below all came from one sample that was sequenced in a study of human T cells and chemical hapten exposure. Time point indicated: patch test 1, 2 weeks after DPC sensitization. Treatment defined: therapeutic diphenylcyclopropenone sensitization with weekly scalp DPC. TCRdb recomputed calls from the RACE reads with MiXCR, one row per CDR3 protein. The repertoire holds 85,000 or so distinct CDR3 sequences, over 8.5% seen once, with approximately 4.4% in the top ten. The sequenced sample was whole blood, obtained in connection with sensitization to the hapten diphenylcyclopropenone (DPC). The receptors were sampled from a woman aged 45-65 years with alopecia areata. Some clones in this sample may be carry-over from other donors' samples.

The V call is TRBV30, the J call TRBJ1-1; D is uncertain. This CDR3 is 14 amino acids long. Germline V gene lookup returns CDR1 GTSNPN and CDR2 SVGIG (reference sequence). Trimming took 0 bases from V and 1 from J, leaving 9 bases between them. CDR3 loop: CAWSVGLGNTEAFF. CDR3 coding DNA: TGTGCCTGGAGTGTAGGTTTAGGGAACACTGAAGCTTTCTTT.

In the case of this clonotype: Just one base apart from a much larger clone, this may be a read error. This chain joins TRBV6-2 or TRBV6-3 and TRBJ1-5; D not certain. The CDR3 is made up of 13 amino acids. Trimming left V 4 bases short and J 7 bases short, with 11 bases between. CDR1 is MNHEY, CDR2 SVGEGT, per germline. The CDR3 DNA reads TGTGCCAGCAGTTTGGGTGTCCGGCAGCCCCAGCATTTT. This encodes CASSLGVRQPQHF.

This clonotype was seen at least ten times. The chain couples TRBV5-1 to TRBJ2-7, with D perhaps assigned TRBD1 or TRBD2 (6 bases each). CDR1 and CDR2 from the germline V gene are SGHRS and YFSETQ. Trimming cost V 6 bases and J 1 base, with 26 bases left between them. CDR3 length: 18 residues. CDR3 sequence (DNA): TGCGCCAGCACCCAGGAGGCCCAGGGGAGGTTAAGATCCTACGAGCAGTACTTC. This gives the protein CASTQEAQGRLRSYEQYF.

With regard to this clonotype: One end of the junction fails to match germline, which may point to a read error. This chain uses TRBV7-3 with TRBJ1-1; no definite D call. This CDR3 has 14 amino acids. Germline V gene sequence: CDR1 SGHTA, CDR2 FQGTGA. The CDR3 nucleotides are TGTGCCAGCTCCCAAGACATGCAGAACACCGAAGCTTTCTTT. Translation: CASSQDMQNTEAFF.

In its sample, this clonotype was seen a few times. V gene TRBV20-1 combines with J gene TRBJ2-7, with D perhaps TRBD2 (6 bases). Germline V gene lookup returns CDR1 DFQATT and CDR2 SNEGSKA (reference sequence). The germline V and J ends were trimmed by 7 bases and 7 bases, with 23 bases remaining between them. The CDR3 contains 14 residues. In DNA form, the CDR3 reads TGCAGTGGTTCGGCGAATCAGGTTCGGGGGGAGCAGTACTTC. This codes for CSGSANQVRGEQYF.

This chain uses TRBV24-1 with TRBJ1-2, with D possibly matching TRBD1 (5 bases). CDR3 length: 14 amino acids. The V gene's germline CDR1 is KGHDR and CDR2 SFDVKD. Trimming took off 3 bases at V and 7 bases at J, with 14 bases between the two ends. CDR3 sequence reads: CATSDPDNNSGYTF. The CDR3 bases are TGTGCCACCAGTGATCCGGACAATAACAGTGGCTACACCTTC.

This clonotype was seen a few times. The V call is TRBV20-1, the J call TRBJ2-1, with D maybe TRBD2 (5 bases). Trimming took off 0 bases at V and 4 bases at J, with 13 bases between the two ends. From germline, CDR1 is DFQATT and CDR2 SNEGSKA (reference sequence). This CDR3 contains 15 residues. CDR3 coding DNA: TGCAGTGCTAGAGACGTAGGGAGATCGTACAATGAGCAGTTCTTC. Protein sequence: CSARDVGRSYNEQFF.

This clonotype was seen many times. Sequence at one end of the junction differs from germline and may be a read error. V usage is TRBV7-2 and J usage is TRBJ1-5; D is uncertain. This CDR3 comprises 15 residues. Germline values: CDR1 SGHTA, CDR2 FQGNSA. CDR3 residues: CASSLRWSSDQPQHF. In nucleotides, the CDR3 is TGTGCCAGCAGCTTAAGATGGAGTAGCGATCAGCCCCAGCATTTT.

With regard to this clonotype: A much larger clonotype is one base distant, so this may be a read error. The rearrangement joins TRBV12-3 or TRBV12-4 to TRBJ1-1, with no clear D. Trimming removed 6 bases from V and 6 bases from J, with 5 bases in between. The CDR3 runs 10 residues. CDR3 loop: CASSRAEAFF. The CDR3 DNA reads TGTGCCAGCAGCCGCGCTGAAGCTTTCTTT.

The chain is built from TRBV7-2 and TRBJ2-5; 9 bases are shared with TRBD2. There are 17 residues in the CDR3. Germline V gene data show CDR1 as SGHTA and CDR2 as FQGNSA. The V gene end was trimmed by 5 bases and the J gene end by 6 bases; junction bases not matched to a gene: 16. CDR3 nucleotides: TGTGCCAGCAGCCCCCCCGTGGGGACTAGCTTCCGACAGACCCAGTACTTC. Translation: CASSPPVGTSFRQTQYF.

The genes are TRBV7-6 and TRBJ1-3; possibly TRBD1 for D (5 bases). The CDR3 sequence is 14 residues long. Trimming pared 8 bases from V and 1 base from J, leaving 12 bases between. Per germline, CDR1 SGHVS and CDR2 FNYEAQ. The CDR3 loop reads CASGGGASGNTIYF. The CDR3 bases are TGTGCCAGCGGGGGAGGAGCTTCTGGAAACACCATATATTTT. The full variable domain, its missing parts supplied by reference TRBV7-6 and TRBJ1-3, is GAGVSQSPRYKVTKRGQDVALRCDPISGHVSLYWYRQALGQGPEFLTYFNYEAQQDKSGLPNDRFSAERPEGSISTLTIQRTEQRDSAMYRCASGGGASGNTIYFGEGSWLTVV.

The V and J genes are TRBV7-2 and TRBJ2-1; D is possibly TRBD1 (6 bases). Trimming cost V 5 bases and J 0 bases, with 11 bases left between them. Germline CDR1 is SGHTA and CDR2 is FQGNSA. There are 15 residues in the CDR3. The CDR3 coding sequence is TGTGCCAGCAGCACGGACAGTAGCTCCTACAATGAGCAGTTCTTC. This translates into CASSTDSSSYNEQFF.

The chain joins TRBV18 to TRBJ1-5, with D possibly matching TRBD1 (5 bases). Germline lookup yields CDR1 KGHSH and CDR2 LQKENI. The CDR3 loop spans 15 amino acids. The V gene lost 4 bases and the J gene lost 0 bases, with 10 bases spanning the gap. This CDR3 is CASSHGGSSNQPQHF. CDR3 in DNA: TGTGCCAGCTCACATGGGGGTTCTAGCAATCAGCCCCAGCATTTT.

This clonotype showed up many times. The rearrangement links TRBV7-8 to TRBJ2-5; the match to TRBD2 covers 9 bases. The CDR3 has 16 residues. J gave up 4 bases and V 1 base, and 7 bases lay outside the gene matches. Germline CDR1 reads SGHVS; CDR2 reads FQNEAQ. The chain's CDR3 is CASSLVAGGPTETQYF. The CDR3 DNA reads as TGTGCCAGCAGCTTAGTGGCGGGAGGGCCAACAGAGACCCAGTACTTC.

This clonotype was counted only a few times. The chain carries TRBV12-3 or TRBV12-4 and TRBJ2-7; TRBD1 matches 10 bases. The CDR3 has 15 amino acids. V lost 2 bases and J lost 7; bases outside the gene matches: 8. The CDR3 bases are TGTGCCAGCAGTTTACGCGGGACAGGGGTTCGAGAGCAGTACTTC. Protein: CASSLRGTGVREQYF.

CDR3 sequence reads: CASSQDQGRHSGDYGYTF. CDR3 coding DNA: TGTGCCAGCAGCCAAGATCAGGGGCGACATTCAGGGGACTATGGCTACACCTTC. This chain joins TRBV3-2 and TRBJ1-2; the listed D gene, TRBD1, was not tested against the DNA. TRBV3-2 constitutes a pseudogene. The CDR3 extends over 18 amino acids.

This sequence joins TRBV7-2 and TRBJ1-1; tentative D call: TRBD1 (5 bases). Trimming cost V 5 bases and J 11 bases, with 21 bases left between them. Looked up from germline, CDR1 is SGHTA and CDR2 is FQGNSA. This CDR3 is 14 amino acids long. CDR3 DNA sequence: TGTGCCAGCAGCGGCGCCTGGGGCTCAATGGATGCTTTCTTT. This sequence encodes CASSGAWGSMDAFF.

Comment on this clonotype: One junction end does not reproduce the germline sequence, and a read error may be involved. This chain connects TRBV30 to TRBJ1-3; D gene unclear. Germline loops: CDR1 GTSNPN, CDR2 SVGIG (reference sequence). The CDR3 covers 12 residues. In nucleotides, the CDR3 is TGTGTCTGGAGTCGGCTAGGAAACACCATATATTTT. It yields the protein CVWSRLGNTIYF. The full variable domain, its missing parts supplied by reference TRBV30 and TRBJ1-3, is SQTIHQWPATLVQPVGSPLSLECTVEGTSNPNLYWYRQAAGRGLQLLFYSVGIGQISSEVPQNLSASRPQDRQFILSSKKLLLSDSGFYLCVWSRLGNTIYFGEGSWLTVV.

The rearrangement uses TRBV18 and TRBJ2-7; the match to TRBD2 covers 8 bases. Per germline, CDR1 KGHSH and CDR2 LQKENI. This CDR3 region has 15 residues. Trimming at V came to 4 bases and at J to 2 bases, leaving 7 bases not matched to a gene. This chain's CDR3 is CASSLGLAPTYEQYF. CDR3 DNA sequence: TGTGCCAGCTCACTCGGACTAGCTCCTACCTACGAGCAGTACTTC. Full variable domain (rest looked up from reference TRBV18 and TRBJ2-7): NAGVMQNPRHLVRRRGQEARLRCSPMKGHSHVYWYRQLPEEGLKFMVYLQKENIIDESGMPKERFSAEFPKEGPSILRIQQVVRGDSAAYFCASSLGLAPTYEQYFGPGTRLTVT.

In this sample, this clonotype turned up many times. The rearrangement uses TRBV2 and TRBJ2-1, with D hard to call. The length of the CDR3 is 15 residues. V was pared by 0 bases and J by 8 bases, with 14 bases between. Germline V gives CDR1 SNHLY, CDR2 FYNNEI. CDR3 region: CASSEALVVRDEQFF. CDR3 nucleotide sequence: TGTGCCAGCAGTGAAGCGCTTGTTGTTCGGGATGAGCAGTTCTTC. Full variable domain (rest looked up from reference TRBV2 and TRBJ2-1): EPEVTQTPSHQVTQMGQEVILRCVPISNHLYFYWYRQILGQKVEFLVSFYNNEISEKSEIFDDQFSVERPDGSNFTLKIRSTKLEDSAMYFCASSEALVVRDEQFFGPGTRLTVL.

This clonotype was seen at least ten times. The chain combines TRBV6-6 with TRBJ2-5; D might be TRBD2 (5 bases). The CDR3 is 15 amino acids. Deletions cut 6 bases from V and 2 bases from J, with 16 bases between. CDR1 and CDR2 (germline): MNHNY, SVGAGI (reference sequence). DNA of the CDR3: TGTGCCAGCAGCTCAGGAGGTGGGAATCAAGAGACCCAGTACTTC. Protein product: CASSSGGGNQETQYF.

This clonotype appeared many times. As DNA, the CDR3 is TGTGCCATCAGTGACCGGGACAGGGGTCATCAGCCCCAGCATTTT. This translates into CAISDRDRGHQPQHF. V and J are TRBV10-3 and TRBJ1-5, with 10 positions matching TRBD1. Germline-derived CDR1 and CDR2 are ENHRY and SYGVKD. There are 15 residues in the CDR3. V gave up 3 bases and J gave up 5 bases; unmatched junction bases: 4.

CDR3 in amino acids: CASSSEQGNYGYTF. The CDR3 DNA reads as TGTGCCAGCTCATCAGAACAGGGAAACTATGGCTACACCTTC. The chain carries TRBV18 and TRBJ1-2; TRBD1 is a possible D gene (6 bases). The CDR3 runs to 14 residues. Germline CDR1 reads KGHSH; CDR2 reads LQKENI. V lost 5 bases and J lost 2, with 12 bases in between. Full variable domain (outside the CDR3, taken from reference TRBV18 and TRBJ1-2): NAGVMQNPRHLVRRRGQEARLRCSPMKGHSHVYWYRQLPEEGLKFMVYLQKENIIDESGMPKERFSAEFPKEGPSILRIQQVVRGDSAAYFCASSSEQGNYGYTFGSGTRLTVV.

This clonotype appeared many times. This sequence joins TRBV18 and TRBJ1-1; D perhaps matches TRBD1 (6 bases). CDR3 length: 14 residues. CDR1 is KGHSH and CDR2 is LQKENI in the germline V gene. V lost 3 bases to trimming and J lost 2 bases, with 10 bases between them. CDR3 DNA: TGTGCCAGCTCACCCGGACAGCATAACACTGAAGCTTTCTTT. It is translated as CASSPGQHNTEAFF. Together with reference TRBV18 and TRBJ1-1, the CDR3 gives the full variable domain: NAGVMQNPRHLVRRRGQEARLRCSPMKGHSHVYWYRQLPEEGLKFMVYLQKENIIDESGMPKERFSAEFPKEGPSILRIQQVVRGDSAAYFCASSPGQHNTEAFFGQGTRLTVV.

This clonotype has more than one count but fewer than ten. The V and J genes are TRBV29-1 and TRBJ1-4, with 12 bases identical to TRBD1. V was clipped by 7 bases and J by 7 bases; unmatched bases: 4. CDR3 length equals 13 residues. From germline, CDR1 is SQVTM and CDR2 ANQGSEA. CDR3 in amino acids: CSARDRGLEKLFF. The CDR3 DNA sequence: TGCAGCGCCCGGGACAGGGGGCTTGAAAAACTGTTTTTT.